This TCR beta chain is drawn from a study of T cell repertoires in cytomegalovirus infection. Across the study: CMV epitopes used comprised recently identified HLA-C-restricted ones and well-studied HLA-B-restricted ones. In public TCR beta signatures, there were indications of both CMV infection and matching HLA type.

TCRdb re-analysed the reads in MiXCR, keeping a single row per CDR3 protein. Among approximately 990,000 distinct CDR3 sequences listed, around 30% were seen once. Findings and limits, study-wide: HLA-C-restricted CMV-specific TCR beta clonotypes were dominant in the ex vivo response. People with CMV and the relevant HLA were identified by cumulative public TCR beta family frequency.

With respect to this clonotype: The antigen remains unidentified.

This sample comprised cultured CD8+ T cells from PBMCs, obtained from culture after CMV antigen stimulation. The TCR comes from a human donor in good health (CMV status not recorded). Some clones in this sample may be carry-over from other donors' samples.

The CDR3 region has the DNA TGCGCCAGCAGTGAGGTCCCTTTGCGGGGGCCCCTTCAGGAGACCCAGTACTTC. Its protein is CASSEVPLRGPLQETQYF. The J gene is TRBJ2-5, the V gene TRBV10-2, with D possibly matching TRBD2 (7 bases). V was trimmed by 2 bases and J by 5 bases, leaving 24 bases between them. The CDR3 has 18 amino acids. Germline V gene lookup returns CDR1 WSHSY and CDR2 SAAADI.